This entry concerns a single T cell receptor beta chain. The entry originates in a study of technical replicates of blood from a few donors. The CDR3 totals 16 residues. Trimming pared 5 bases from V and 0 bases from J, leaving 14 bases between. The V gene's germline CDR1 is SGHVS and CDR2 FQNEAQ. Assay used: immunoSEQ multiplex PCR; TCRdb lists only in-frame clones, some missing. The sample includes roughly 79,000 clones, nearly 97% of them seen just once. The sequenced sample was T cells isolated from PBMCs. This TCR was sampled from a human donor in good health. V and J are TRBV7-8 and TRBJ1-3; weak D call: TRBD1 (5 bases). The CDR3 loop is CASSPGTFSSGNTIYF. The CDR3 bases are TGTGCCAGCAGCCCTGGGACTTTTAGCTCTGGAAACACCATATATTTT.